This is a list of T cell receptor beta chains from one sample in a study of blood T cell repertoires in COVID-19. Here immunoSEQ multiplex PCR was the method, and the copy in TCRdb shows in-frame clones only, minus some. This sample has over 200,000 clones; around 85% occur once, and the top ten carry 3% to 3.5%. The sequenced material came from peripheral blood. The source is a woman in her 30s who had recovered from COVID-19. CDR3s include the opening cysteine and the closing phenylalanine or tryptophan. Fields, in order: CDR3 length, clone size, J gene, D gene, V gene, CDR3 protein, CDR3 DNA. A D gene is named only where the DNA matches it firmly. Clone size is given for some rows only: seen once, a few or many times, or a class if the clone is expanded.

len: 16
abundance: -
j_gene: TRBJ2-1
d_gene: TRBD2
v_gene: TRBV7-2
CDR3aa: CASSHGGLAVLNEQFF
CDR3nt: TGTGCCAGCAGCCATGGGGGACTAGCGGTTTTGAATGAGCAGTTCTTC

len: 14
abundance: -
j_gene: TRBJ1-5
d_gene: -
v_gene: TRBV19
CDR3aa: CASRQGEVVQPQHF
CDR3nt: TGTGCCAGTAGACAGGGCGAGGTAGTTCAGCCCCAGCATTTT

len: 18
abundance: -
j_gene: TRBJ2-7
d_gene: -
v_gene: TRBV4-3
CDR3aa: CASSQDLAGARISYEQYF
CDR3nt: TGCGCCAGCAGCCAAGATCTGGCGGGGGCCCGAATATCCTACGAGCAGTACTTC

len: 12
abundance: -
j_gene: TRBJ2-1
d_gene: -
v_gene: TRBV29-1
CDR3aa: CSVEDRVNEQFF
CDR3nt: TGCAGCGTTGAAGATCGTGTGAATGAGCAGTTCTTC

len: 16
abundance: once
j_gene: TRBJ2-5
d_gene: TRBD1
v_gene: TRBV7-9
CDR3aa: CASSVTGTGWDETQYF
CDR3nt: TGTGCCAGCAGCGTCACCGGGACAGGGTGGGACGAGACCCAGTACTTC

len: 17
abundance: -
j_gene: TRBJ1-3
d_gene: -
v_gene: TRBV5-6
CDR3aa: CASSLGIQGLSGNTIYF
CDR3nt: TGTGCCAGCAGCTTGGGGATACAGGGTCTCTCTGGAAACACCATATATTTT

len: 14
abundance: -
j_gene: TRBJ2-2
d_gene: -
v_gene: TRBV6-5
CDR3aa: CASRIAEDTGELFF
CDR3nt: TGTGCCTCCCGAATAGCGGAAGACACCGGGGAGCTGTTTTTT

len: 15
abundance: -
j_gene: TRBJ2-7
d_gene: -
v_gene: TRBV19
CDR3aa: CASSISGGAPYEQYF
CDR3nt: TGTGCCAGTAGTATCTCTGGCGGGGCCCCCTACGAGCAGTACTTC

len: 18
abundance: -
j_gene: TRBJ2-1
d_gene: TRBD2
v_gene: TRBV7-8
CDR3aa: CASSLEGLAGASYNEQFF
CDR3nt: TGTGCCAGCAGCTTAGAGGGACTAGCGGGGGCCTCTTACAATGAGCAGTTCTTC

len: 12
abundance: -
j_gene: TRBJ2-3
d_gene: -
v_gene: TRBV24-1
CDR3aa: CATSDLGGTQYF
CDR3nt: TGTGCCACCAGTGATCTAGGGGGTACGCAGTATTTT

len: 15
abundance: once
j_gene: TRBJ1-5
d_gene: -
v_gene: TRBV19
CDR3aa: CASSKNRYPDQPQHF
CDR3nt: TGTGCCAGTAGTAAGAACAGATATCCCGATCAGCCCCAGCATTTT

len: 15
abundance: -
j_gene: TRBJ2-1
d_gene: TRBD2
v_gene: TRBV7-2
CDR3aa: CASQHTSGTYNEQFF
CDR3nt: TGTGCCAGCCAACATACTAGCGGGACTTACAATGAGCAGTTCTTC

len: 18
abundance: -
j_gene: TRBJ1-5
d_gene: -
v_gene: TRBV3-1/TRBV3-2
CDR3aa: CASSQGVLSGTPNQPQHF
CDR3nt: TGTGCCAGCAGCCAAGGAGTCCTTTCCGGGACACCCAATCAGCCCCAGCATTTT

len: 15
abundance: -
j_gene: TRBJ2-5
d_gene: TRBD1
v_gene: TRBV10-3
CDR3aa: CAIEGAVRREETQYF
CDR3nt: TGTGCCATCGAGGGGGCTGTAAGAAGAGAAGAGACCCAGTACTTC

len: 18
abundance: -
j_gene: TRBJ2-7
d_gene: TRBD2
v_gene: TRBV27
CDR3aa: CASSLSPPGLANSYEQYF
CDR3nt: TGTGCCAGCAGTTTATCTCCCCCGGGACTAGCGAACTCCTACGAGCAGTACTTC

len: 15
abundance: few
j_gene: TRBJ1-1
d_gene: -
v_gene: TRBV5-4
CDR3aa: CASSALGGRGTEAFF
CDR3nt: TGTGCCAGCAGCGCCCTTGGGGGGAGGGGGACTGAAGCTTTCTTT

len: 15
abundance: -
j_gene: TRBJ2-7
d_gene: -
v_gene: TRBV11-2
CDR3aa: CASSLDLEGFYEQYF
CDR3nt: TGTGCCAGCAGCTTAGATCTGGAGGGTTTCTACGAGCAGTACTTC

len: 13
abundance: once
j_gene: TRBJ1-2
d_gene: TRBD1
v_gene: TRBV29-1
CDR3aa: CSATGGPLYGYTF
CDR3nt: TGCAGCGCCACAGGGGGTCCCCTCTATGGCTACACCTTC

len: 12
abundance: -
j_gene: TRBJ1-1
d_gene: TRBD1
v_gene: TRBV29-1
CDR3aa: CSVDRGPEEAFF
CDR3nt: TGCAGCGTTGACAGGGGGCCAGAGGAAGCTTTCTTT

len: 16
abundance: -
j_gene: TRBJ2-5
d_gene: TRBD2
v_gene: TRBV2
CDR3aa: CASRVAGGTLEETQYF
CDR3nt: TGTGCCAGCAGAGTGGCGGGGGGCACCCTGGAGGAGACCCAGTACTTC

len: 14
abundance: -
j_gene: TRBJ2-7
d_gene: -
v_gene: TRBV7-9
CDR3aa: CASSLGGNRYEQYF
CDR3nt: TGTGCCAGCAGCTTAGGAGGGAATCGCTACGAGCAGTACTTC

len: 17
abundance: -
j_gene: TRBJ1-1
d_gene: -
v_gene: TRBV5-1
CDR3aa: CASSSPLTGMGETEAFF
CDR3nt: TGCGCCAGCAGCTCCCCCCTGACAGGTATGGGAGAGACTGAAGCTTTCTTT

len: 14
abundance: -
j_gene: TRBJ1-1
d_gene: -
v_gene: TRBV7-3
CDR3aa: CASSFSAGNTEAFF
CDR3nt: TGTGCCAGCAGCTTTTCTGCAGGGAACACTGAAGCTTTCTTT

len: 14
abundance: -
j_gene: TRBJ1-3
d_gene: -
v_gene: TRBV6-1
CDR3aa: CASSEYISGNTIYF
CDR3nt: TGTGCCAGCAGTGAATACATCTCTGGAAACACCATATATTTT

len: 14
abundance: -
j_gene: TRBJ2-5
d_gene: -
v_gene: TRBV7-9
CDR3aa: CASRRTATQETQYF
CDR3nt: TGTGCCAGCAGGAGAACAGCAACCCAAGAGACCCAGTACTTC

len: 15
abundance: few
j_gene: TRBJ2-7
d_gene: TRBD2
v_gene: TRBV7-2
CDR3aa: CASSLVAGGPYEQYF
CDR3nt: TGTGCCAGCAGCTTAGTAGCGGGGGGTCCCTACGAGCAGTACTTC

len: 14
abundance: -
j_gene: TRBJ1-1
d_gene: TRBD1
v_gene: TRBV27
CDR3aa: CASSLSDRGTEAFF
CDR3nt: TGTGCCAGCAGTTTATCTGACAGGGGCACTGAAGCTTTCTTT

len: 17
abundance: -
j_gene: TRBJ2-5
d_gene: TRBD2
v_gene: TRBV6-6
CDR3aa: CASSRGLAGGPQETQYF
CDR3nt: TGTGCCAGCAGTCGGGGACTAGCGGGGGGACCTCAAGAGACCCAGTACTTC

len: 16
abundance: -
j_gene: TRBJ2-5
d_gene: TRBD2
v_gene: TRBV9
CDR3aa: CASSGYGGAGGETQYF
CDR3nt: TGTGCCAGCAGCGGATACGGGGGGGCCGGTGGGGAGACCCAGTACTTC

len: 15
abundance: once
j_gene: TRBJ1-4
d_gene: -
v_gene: TRBV19
CDR3aa: CASSIGNSENEKLFF
CDR3nt: TGTGCCAGTAGTATCGGAAACAGTGAGAATGAAAAACTGTTTTTT

len: 14
abundance: -
j_gene: TRBJ2-1
d_gene: TRBD1
v_gene: TRBV2
CDR3aa: CARGRDRGSNEQFF
CDR3nt: TGTGCCAGGGGTAGGGACAGGGGATCGAATGAGCAGTTCTTC

len: 15
abundance: -
j_gene: TRBJ2-1
d_gene: TRBD1
v_gene: TRBV18
CDR3aa: CASSPGTGVTNEQFF
CDR3nt: TGTGCCAGCTCACCAGGGACAGGGGTTACAAATGAGCAGTTCTTC

len: 19
abundance: -
j_gene: TRBJ2-1
d_gene: TRBD2
v_gene: TRBV6-2/TRBV6-3
CDR3aa: CASSYSLESGGASYNEQFF
CDR3nt: TGTGCCAGCAGTTACTCGTTAGAGAGCGGGGGGGCCTCCTACAATGAGCAGTTCTTC

len: 12
abundance: -
j_gene: TRBJ1-2
d_gene: -
v_gene: TRBV27
CDR3aa: CASRSDRYGYTF
CDR3nt: TGTGCCAGCAGATCGGACAGATATGGCTACACCTTC

len: 14
abundance: -
j_gene: TRBJ1-6
d_gene: -
v_gene: TRBV6-6
CDR3aa: CASSHLRHFSPLHF
CDR3nt: TGTGCCAGCAGCCACCTGAGACATTTTTCACCCCTCCACTTT

len: 14
abundance: -
j_gene: TRBJ2-3
d_gene: TRBD1
v_gene: TRBV5-5
CDR3aa: CASSPGTAADTQYF
CDR3nt: TGTGCCAGCAGCCCGGGGACAGCAGCAGATACGCAGTATTTT

len: 15
abundance: -
j_gene: TRBJ1-5
d_gene: -
v_gene: TRBV19
CDR3aa: CASSPQGRGNQPQHF
CDR3nt: TGTGCCAGTAGTCCTCAGGGTCGGGGCAATCAGCCCCAGCATTTT

len: 11
abundance: -
j_gene: TRBJ1-1
d_gene: -
v_gene: TRBV5-4
CDR3aa: CASSLRGEAFF
CDR3nt: TGTGCCAGCAGCTTGAGAGGGGAAGCTTTCTTT

len: 15
abundance: -
j_gene: TRBJ2-3
d_gene: -
v_gene: TRBV6-2/TRBV6-3
CDR3aa: CASSPEGTFTDTQYF
CDR3nt: TGTGCCAGCAGCCCCGAGGGGACTTTCACAGATACGCAGTATTTT

len: 13
abundance: -
j_gene: TRBJ2-7
d_gene: -
v_gene: TRBV6-5
CDR3aa: CASSLIRGYEQYF
CDR3nt: TGTGCCAGCAGCCTAATCCGGGGATACGAGCAGTACTTC

len: 16
abundance: -
j_gene: TRBJ1-1
d_gene: TRBD1
v_gene: TRBV6-5
CDR3aa: CASSFGQGGLNTEAFF
CDR3nt: TGTGCCAGCAGTTTCGGACAGGGGGGACTGAACACTGAAGCTTTCTTT

len: 17
abundance: few
j_gene: TRBJ1-6
d_gene: -
v_gene: TRBV7-2
CDR3aa: CASSLGGWGRDNSPLHF
CDR3nt: TGTGCCAGCAGCTTAGGGGGGTGGGGGCGAGATAATTCACCCCTCCACTTT

len: 17
abundance: once
j_gene: TRBJ2-5
d_gene: TRBD2
v_gene: TRBV7-8
CDR3aa: CASSFPGGPFSSETQYF
CDR3nt: TGTGCCAGCAGCTTTCCGGGGGGGCCATTTTCTAGTGAGACCCAGTACTTC

len: 16
abundance: -
j_gene: TRBJ1-3
d_gene: TRBD1
v_gene: TRBV6-5
CDR3aa: CASSYDGTGGGNTIYF
CDR3nt: TGTGCCAGCAGTTACGATGGGACAGGGGGTGGAAACACCATATATTTT

len: 16
abundance: -
j_gene: TRBJ1-4
d_gene: TRBD1
v_gene: TRBV28
CDR3aa: CASSLFQGAGNEKLFF
CDR3nt: TGTGCCAGCAGTTTATTCCAGGGGGCGGGTAATGAAAAACTGTTTTTT

len: 14
abundance: -
j_gene: TRBJ2-5
d_gene: -
v_gene: TRBV25-1
CDR3aa: CAIECRLGQETQYF
CDR3nt: TGTGCCATTGAATGCCGACTAGGACAAGAGACCCAGTACTTC

len: 14
abundance: few
j_gene: TRBJ2-7
d_gene: TRBD2
v_gene: TRBV6-5
CDR3aa: CASSRSGGEYEQYF
CDR3nt: TGTGCCAGCAGTCGCTCGGGGGGAGAGTACGAGCAGTACTTC

len: 12
abundance: -
j_gene: TRBJ2-7
d_gene: -
v_gene: TRBV10-3
CDR3aa: CAISENNYEQYF
CDR3nt: TGTGCCATCAGTGAGAACAACTACGAGCAGTACTTC

len: 16
abundance: -
j_gene: TRBJ2-3
d_gene: TRBD1
v_gene: TRBV6-1
CDR3aa: CASSGPGTGGTDTQYF
CDR3nt: TGTGCCAGCAGTGGCCCCGGGACAGGAGGCACAGATACGCAGTATTTT

len: 16
abundance: -
j_gene: TRBJ2-3
d_gene: -
v_gene: TRBV9
CDR3aa: CASSPQSRGYTDTQYF
CDR3nt: TGTGCCAGCAGCCCCCAGTCAAGGGGATACACAGATACGCAGTATTTT

len: 14
abundance: once
j_gene: TRBJ2-5
d_gene: TRBD1
v_gene: TRBV11-2
CDR3aa: CASSTGTGRETQYF
CDR3nt: TGTGCCAGCAGCACCGGGACAGGGAGGGAGACCCAGTACTTC

len: 16
abundance: -
j_gene: TRBJ2-7
d_gene: TRBD2
v_gene: TRBV5-4
CDR3aa: CASSLPGGGGRNEQYF
CDR3nt: TGTGCCAGCAGCCTCCCCGGGGGCGGGGGGCGAAACGAGCAGTACTTC